One sample yielded the 16 T cell receptor beta chains listed below, sequenced in a study of blood T cell repertoires in COVID-19. The method was immunoSEQ multiplex PCR; TCRdb's version includes in-frame clones alone and lacks a portion of them. The sample yields about 160,000 clones, 80% to 90% seen once. The source material was peripheral blood. The receptors were sampled from a man between 65 and 79 years old with acute or convalescent COVID-19.

The chain uses TRBV28 and TRBJ1-3; D is ambiguous. V gave up 1 base and J gave up 0 bases, with 4 bases separating them. CDR3 length equals 14 residues. In germline, CDR1 is MDHEN, CDR2 SYDVKM. The CDR3 DNA reads TGTGCCAGCAGTTTATCAGGCTCTGGAAACACCATATATTTT. Its protein is CASSLSGSGNTIYF.

This clone was found once. Within the sample, other DNA sequences also encode this same CDR3. This chain links TRBV11-2 with TRBJ2-3; 10 positions agree with TRBD1. Looked up from germline, CDR1 is SGHAT and CDR2 is FQNNGV. Trimming removed 5 bases from V and 4 bases from J; junction bases left unmatched: 3. The CDR3 sequence is 14 residues long. The chain's CDR3 is CASSRDRGPDTQYF. DNA of the CDR3: TGTGCCAGCAGCAGGGACAGGGGTCCAGATACGCAGTATTTT.

The sample holds a few counts of this clone. This rearrangement joins TRBV19 to TRBJ2-1; TRBD1 might be the D (5 bases). This CDR3 contains 17 residues. The V end was cut by 0 bases, the J end by 7 bases, with 19 bases between. Germline V gives CDR1 LNHDA, CDR2 SQIVND (reference sequence). The CDR3 nucleotides read TGTGCCAGTAGTATAGATCGGCGCCCGTGGGGCTCTAATGAGCAGTTCTTC. Translation: CASSIDRRPWGSNEQFF. The full variable domain, in which reference TRBV19 and TRBJ2-1 provide the parts outside the CDR3, is DGGITQSPKYLFRKEGQNVTLSCEQNLNHDAMYWYRQDPGQGLRLIYYSQIVNDFQKGDIAEGYSVSREKKESFPLTVTSAQKNPTAFYLCASSIDRRPWGSNEQFFGPGTRLTVL.

The rearrangement uses TRBV28 and TRBJ2-7; tentatively, D is TRBD1 (5 bases). The V gene lost 4 bases and the J gene lost 7 bases, with 20 bases spanning the gap. This CDR3 is built from 15 residues. Germline CDR1 MDHEN, CDR2 SYDVKM. CDR3 nucleotide sequence: TGTGCCAGCAGTTCCCCGGGCAGGGCCTTTGGGGAGCAGTACTTC. It encodes CASSSPGRAFGEQYF.

J is TRBJ1-3 and V is TRBV9; 11 bases line up with TRBD1. This CDR3 is built from 16 residues. With 4 bases clipped from V and 2 bases from J, the junction kept 5 bases outside the gene matches. Germline V gives CDR1 SGDLS, CDR2 YYNGEE. The CDR3 sequence is CASSPPGQGAGNTIYF. DNA of the CDR3: TGTGCCAGCAGCCCCCCGGGACAGGGGGCTGGAAACACCATATATTTT.

CDR3: CASSQEASPYNEQFF. CDR3 nucleotide sequence: TGCGCCAGCAGCCAAGAGGCTTCCCCCTACAATGAGCAGTTCTTC. The gene calls are TRBV4-3 and TRBJ2-1; the D is unclear. From germline, CDR1 is LGHNA and CDR2 YSLEER. This CDR3 has 15 residues. Trimming removed 0 bases from V and 2 bases from J, with 8 bases in between.

The DNA of the CDR3 is TGTGCCAGCAGCTTAGGCCAGGGGGCCGGGGAGCTGTTTTTT. Amino acid sequence: CASSLGQGAGELFF. V and J are TRBV13 and TRBJ2-2, with TRBD1 matching over 7 bases. The trim removed 0 bases at V and 6 bases at J, leaving 1 base unmatched. Germline CDR1 is PRHDT and CDR2 is FYEKMQ (reference sequence). CDR3 length equals 14 residues.

This chain uses TRBV19 with TRBJ1-2; tentative D call: TRBD1 (6 bases). Germline CDR1 and CDR2: LNHDA and SQIVND (reference sequence). There are 13 residues in the CDR3. Trimming pared 4 bases from V and 3 bases from J, leaving 9 bases between. CDR3 nucleotide sequence: TGTGCCAGTAGTACTGGGGGCCACTATGGCTACACCTTC. The encoded protein is CASSTGGHYGYTF.

This CDR3 is CASSLSWDRGRHEQYF. DNA for the CDR3: TGTGCCAGCAGTTTATCGTGGGACAGGGGGCGGCACGAGCAGTACTTC. The chain carries TRBV27 and TRBJ2-7, with 12 positions matching TRBD1. Per the germline V gene, CDR1 is MNHEY and CDR2 is SMNVEV (reference sequence). V shed 0 bases and J 5 bases; nucleotides not matched to a gene: 5. This CDR3 spans 16 amino acids.

The chain carries TRBV24-1 and TRBJ2-1; D uncertain. The CDR3 totals 16 residues. V gave up 4 bases and J gave up 2 bases, with 14 bases separating them. Germline loops: CDR1 KGHDR, CDR2 SFDVKD. The CDR3, as DNA: TGTGCCACCAGTGAGGAGAGGATAGCCCCCTACAATGAGCAGTTCTTC. Translating it yields CATSEERIAPYNEQFF.

The chain recombines TRBV5-8 with TRBJ2-3; TRBD1 aligns across 10 bases. J gave up 3 bases and V 7 bases, and 17 bases lay outside the gene matches. CDR1 and CDR2 from the germline V gene are SGHTS and YDEGEE. This CDR3 spans 18 amino acids. CDR3 sequence: CASQDSGTGDGRTDTQYF. The CDR3, as DNA: TGTGCCAGCCAAGATTCCGGGACAGGGGACGGGCGGACAGATACGCAGTATTTT. Drawing the rest from reference TRBV5-8 and TRBJ2-3, the complete variable domain is EAGVTQSPTHLIKTRGQQATLRCSPISGHTSVYWYQQALGLGLQFLLWYDEGEERNRGNFPPRFSGRQFPNYSSELNVNALELEDSALYLCASQDSGTGDGRTDTQYFGPGTRLTVL.

The chain couples TRBV14 to TRBJ2-1, with 8 bases matching TRBD2. The J segment lost 8 bases and the V segment lost 1 base, leaving 13 bases of the junction unmatched. The CDR3 has 17 residues. The germline V gene encodes CDR1 SGHDN and CDR2 FVKESK. CDR3 loop: CASSQAWKERERYEQFF. CDR3 DNA sequence: TGTGCCAGCAGCCAAGCCTGGAAGGAGCGGGAGAGGTATGAGCAGTTCTTC.

CDR3 nucleotides: TGTGCCAGCAGGAGGACAGAAAGAACTGAAGCTTTCTTT. Encoded protein: CASRRTERTEAFF. The chain joins TRBV28 to TRBJ1-1; possibly TRBD1 for D (6 bases). V shed 6 bases and J shed 5 bases, with 13 bases lying between them. This CDR3 has 13 amino acids. Germline CDR1 MDHEN, CDR2 SYDVKM.

The V gene is TRBV24-1, the J gene TRBJ2-3; 12 nucleotides agree with TRBD2. V trimming: 5 bases; J trimming: 0 bases; junction bases outside the gene matches: 8. Germline values: CDR1 KGHDR, CDR2 SFDVKD. This CDR3 is built from 18 residues. The CDR3 here is CATSGQLAGGPSTDTQYF. CDR3 nucleotides: TGTGCCACCAGTGGGCAACTAGCGGGAGGCCCTAGCACAGATACGCAGTATTTT.

The sample holds one count of this clone. The chain combines TRBV7-2 with TRBJ2-3; possible D gene TRBD2, 5 bases. Trimming shortened V by 3 bases and J by 0 bases, and 13 bases separated the two germline ends. This CDR3 spans 16 amino acids. CDR1 is SGHTA and CDR2 is FQGNSA in the germline V gene. The CDR3 protein is CASSFTADLSTDTQYF. CDR3 coding DNA: TGTGCCAGCAGCTTCACAGCGGATCTTAGCACAGATACGCAGTATTTT.

The genes are TRBV18 and TRBJ2-7; 7 nucleotides line up with TRBD1. This CDR3 is 17 amino acids long. With V trimmed by 5 bases and J by 2 bases, 15 bases remained unmatched. Germline V gene lookup returns CDR1 KGHSH and CDR2 LQKENI. CDR3 DNA: TGTGCCAGCTCATCACGGGCATCGGGACAGCTCACCTACGAGCAGTACTTC. Translation gives CASSSRASGQLTYEQYF. The whole variable domain, filled in from reference TRBV18 and TRBJ2-7, reads NAGVMQNPRHLVRRRGQEARLRCSPMKGHSHVYWYRQLPEEGLKFMVYLQKENIIDESGMPKERFSAEFPKEGPSILRIQQVVRGDSAAYFCASSSRASGQLTYEQYFGPGTRLTVT.